A selection of T cell receptor beta chains follows, all from one sample in a study of shared clonotypes between healthy human individuals. Produced via immunoSEQ multiplex PCR; TCRdb's table is partial and in-frame only. The table lists nearly 1,000,000 clones, approximately 80% of them singletons. The sequenced sample was memory CD4+ T cells sorted from blood. These receptor sequences come from a man younger than 35 in good health. Both conserved end residues are part of each CDR3. The order of the fields is clone size, D gene, J gene, V gene, CDR3 protein, CDR3 DNA. A D gene is named only where the DNA matches it firmly. Some rows mark clone size as missing; the rest say once, few, many or name a class of expanded clone.

NA | NA | TRBJ2-1 | TRBV6-1 | CASSEGSYNEQFF | TGTGCCAGCAGTGAGGGGTCCTACAATGAGCAGTTCTTC
NA | NA | TRBJ1-6 | TRBV27 | CASSLRGFNSPLHF | TGTGCCAGCAGTTTACGGGGTTTTAATTCACCCCTCCACTTT
NA | TRBD1 | TRBJ2-6 | TRBV7-2 | CASSPGTGWSGANVLTF | TGTGCCAGCAGCCCCGGGACAGGGTGGTCTGGGGCCAACGTCCTGACTTTC
few | TRBD2 | TRBJ2-7 | TRBV7-3 | CASSLGMGRDTYEQYF | TGTGCCAGCAGCTTAGGAATGGGGAGGGATACATACGAGCAGTACTTC
NA | NA | TRBJ1-6 | TRBV7-8 | CASSLGTPRVSPLHF | TGTGCCAGCAGCTTAGGGACACCTAGGGTTTCACCCCTCCACTTT
NA | NA | TRBJ1-4 | TRBV6-1 | CASSEKRDGKLFF | TGTGCCAGCAGTGAAAAGAGGGACGGGAAACTGTTTTTT
NA | TRBD1 | TRBJ2-3 | TRBV5-1 | CASSLSSGTGENTQYF | TGCGCCAGCAGCTTATCCTCCGGGACAGGGGAAAATACGCAGTATTTT
NA | TRBD2 | TRBJ2-3 | TRBV7-9 | CASSREGPGTDTQYF | TGTGCCAGCAGCCGGGAGGGACCCGGCACAGATACGCAGTATTTT
many | NA | TRBJ2-3 | TRBV23-1 | CASSQPRTGTDTQYF | TGCGCCAGCAGTCAACCCCGAACCGGCACAGATACGCAGTATTTT
once | TRBD1 | TRBJ1-1 | TRBV11-1 | CASSFGGQGARTEAFF | TGTGCCAGCAGCTTTGGGGGACAGGGGGCGCGAACTGAAGCTTTCTTT
NA | NA | TRBJ2-6 | TRBV6-1 | CASSEFFPGANVLTF | TGTGCCAGCAGTGAATTTTTTCCTGGGGCCAACGTCCTGACTTTC
NA | NA | TRBJ1-2 | TRBV19 | CASRSTGQLGYGYTF | TGTGCCAGTAGAAGTACGGGGCAGCTGGGCTATGGCTACACCTTC
NA | TRBD1 | TRBJ2-3 | TRBV30 | CAWSRQGAFTDTQYF | TGTGCCTGGAGCCGACAGGGGGCGTTCACAGATACGCAGTATTTT
NA | TRBD1 | TRBJ2-7 | TRBV5-6 | CASSFPGQATYEQYF | TGTGCCAGCAGCTTCCCTGGACAGGCCACCTACGAGCAGTACTTC
NA | NA | TRBJ2-1 | TRBV15 | CATSREWGGGNEQFF | TGTGCCACCAGCAGAGAGTGGGGAGGAGGCAATGAGCAGTTCTTC
NA | TRBD1 | TRBJ1-4 | TRBV30 | CAWSGGTGSFLANEKLFF | TGTGCCTGGAGTGGTGGGACAGGGTCATTTTTAGCTAATGAAAAACTGTTTTTT
NA | NA | TRBJ1-2 | TRBV18 | CASSSNGWGYTF | TGTGCCAGCTCATCCAATGGATGGGGCTACACCTTC
NA | NA | TRBJ1-1 | TRBV19 | CASSSQPWNTEAFF | TGTGCCAGTAGTAGCCAGCCCTGGAACACTGAAGCTTTCTTT
once | NA | TRBJ2-7 | TRBV27 | CASSLMLNTEQYF | TGTGCCAGCAGTTTAATGCTGAACACTGAGCAGTACTTC
NA | TRBD2 | TRBJ2-7 | TRBV5-1 | CASSGGTSGSYEQYF | TGCGCCAGCAGCGGCGGGACTAGCGGGAGCTACGAGCAGTACTTC
NA | TRBD2 | TRBJ2-7 | TRBV6-5 | CASSLGLAGPSEQYF | TGTGCCAGCAGTCTCGGACTAGCGGGACCCTCCGAGCAGTACTTC
NA | NA | TRBJ1-6 | TRBV10-1 | CASSALENSPLHF | TGCGCCAGCAGTGCCCTGGAGAATTCACCCCTCCACTTT
NA | NA | TRBJ2-5 | TRBV2 | CASSVRLGGETQYF | TGTGCCAGCAGTGTGAGACTAGGCGGTGAGACCCAGTACTTC
NA | TRBD1 | TRBJ2-7 | TRBV7-3 | CASSIRQGVEQYF | TGTGCCAGCAGCATTCGACAGGGGGTCGAGCAGTACTTC
once | NA | TRBJ1-1 | TRBV7-2 | CASSLGVGTRPEAFF | TGTGCCAGCAGCTTAGGCGTAGGGACCCGCCCTGAAGCTTTCTTT
few | NA | TRBJ1-5 | TRBV19 | CASSIGRGSNQPQHF | TGTGCCAGTAGTATCGGCAGGGGAAGCAATCAGCCCCAGCATTTT
few | NA | TRBJ1-1 | TRBV4-1 | CASSQGEARGAFF | TGCGCCAGCAGCCAAGGAGAGGCTCGGGGAGCTTTCTTT
NA | NA | TRBJ1-1 | TRBV9 | CASSPDEGRAEAFF | TGTGCCAGCAGCCCCGACGAGGGGCGTGCTGAAGCTTTCTTT
NA | NA | TRBJ1-6 | TRBV6-1 | CASTRAALDAPLHF | TGTGCCAGCACTAGAGCGGCCCTGGATGCCCCCCTCCACTTT
few | NA | TRBJ1-5 | TRBV6-6 | CASSYLTEPQHF | TGTGCCAGCAGTTACCTGACGGAGCCCCAGCATTTT
NA | TRBD2 | TRBJ2-2 | TRBV2 | CASKVSGSDTGELFF | TGTGCCAGCAAGGTTAGCGGGAGTGACACCGGGGAGCTGTTTTTT
once | TRBD1 | TRBJ2-2 | TRBV5-1 | CAARGLTGELFF | TGCGCCGCTAGGGGGCTCACCGGGGAGCTGTTTTTT
NA | NA | TRBJ1-2 | TRBV7-8 | CASSLSGRGYGYTF | TGTGCCAGCAGCTTAAGCGGCAGGGGATATGGCTACACCTTC